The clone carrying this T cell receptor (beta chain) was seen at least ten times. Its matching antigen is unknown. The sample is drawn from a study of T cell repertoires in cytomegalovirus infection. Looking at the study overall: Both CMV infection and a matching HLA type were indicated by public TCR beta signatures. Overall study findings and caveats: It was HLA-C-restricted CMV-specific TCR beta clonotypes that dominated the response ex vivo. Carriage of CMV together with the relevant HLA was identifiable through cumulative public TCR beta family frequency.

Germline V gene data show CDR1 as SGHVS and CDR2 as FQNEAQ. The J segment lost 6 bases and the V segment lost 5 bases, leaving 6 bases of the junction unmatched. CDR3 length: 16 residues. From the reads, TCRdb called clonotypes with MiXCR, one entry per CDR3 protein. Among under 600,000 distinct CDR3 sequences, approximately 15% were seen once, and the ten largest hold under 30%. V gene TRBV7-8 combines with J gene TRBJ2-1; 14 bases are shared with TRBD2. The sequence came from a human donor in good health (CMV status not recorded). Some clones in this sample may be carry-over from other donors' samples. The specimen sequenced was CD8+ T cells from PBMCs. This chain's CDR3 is CASSPRLAGGINEQFF. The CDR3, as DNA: TGTGCCAGCAGCCCCCGACTAGCGGGAGGGATCAATGAGCAGTTCTTC. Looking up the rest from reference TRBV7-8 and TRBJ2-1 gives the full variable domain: GAGVSQSPRYKVAKRGQDVALRCDPISGHVSLFWYQQALGQGPEFLTYFQNEAQLDKSGLPSDRFFAERPEGSVSTLKIQRTQQEDSAVYLCASSPRLAGGINEQFFGPGTRLTVL.